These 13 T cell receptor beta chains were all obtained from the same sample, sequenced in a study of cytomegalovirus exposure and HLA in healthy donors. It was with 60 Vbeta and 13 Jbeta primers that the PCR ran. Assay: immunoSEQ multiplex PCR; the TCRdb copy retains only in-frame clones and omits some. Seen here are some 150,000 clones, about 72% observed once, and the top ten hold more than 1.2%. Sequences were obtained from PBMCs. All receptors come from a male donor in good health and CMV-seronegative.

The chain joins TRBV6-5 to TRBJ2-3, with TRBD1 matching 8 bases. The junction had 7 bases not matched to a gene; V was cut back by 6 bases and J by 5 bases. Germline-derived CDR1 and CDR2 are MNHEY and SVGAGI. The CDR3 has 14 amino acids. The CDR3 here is CASSKGQERDTQYF. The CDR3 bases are TGTGCCAGCAGCAAGGGACAGGAACGAGATACGCAGTATTTT.

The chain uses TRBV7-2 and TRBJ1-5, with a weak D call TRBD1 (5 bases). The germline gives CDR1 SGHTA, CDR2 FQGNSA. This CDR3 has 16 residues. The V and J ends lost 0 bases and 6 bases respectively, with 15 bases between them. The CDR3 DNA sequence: TGTGCCAGCAGCTTAGCGCGGGGGTTAGGAAGTCAGCCCCAGCATTTT. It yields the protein CASSLARGLGSQPQHF.

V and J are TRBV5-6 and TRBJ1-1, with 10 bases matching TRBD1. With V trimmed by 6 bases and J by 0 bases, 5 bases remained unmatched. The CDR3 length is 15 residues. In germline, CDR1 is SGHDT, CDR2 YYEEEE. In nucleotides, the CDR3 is TGTGCCAGCAACGACAGGGGGCTAATGAACACTGAAGCTTTCTTT. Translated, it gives CASNDRGLMNTEAFF.

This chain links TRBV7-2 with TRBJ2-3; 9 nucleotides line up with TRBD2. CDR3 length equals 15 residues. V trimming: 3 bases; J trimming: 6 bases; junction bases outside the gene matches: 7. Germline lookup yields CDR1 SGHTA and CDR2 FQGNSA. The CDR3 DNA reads TGTGCCAGCAGCTTTATAGCGGGGGCGGGGGATACGCAGTATTTT. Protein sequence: CASSFIAGAGDTQYF.

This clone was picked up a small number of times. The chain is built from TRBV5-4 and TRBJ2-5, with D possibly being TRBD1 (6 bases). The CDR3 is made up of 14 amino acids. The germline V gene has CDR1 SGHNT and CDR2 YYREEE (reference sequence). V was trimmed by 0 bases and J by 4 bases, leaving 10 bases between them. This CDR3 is CASSLGGPLETQYF. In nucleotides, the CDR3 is TGTGCCAGCAGCTTGGGGGGGCCCCTAGAGACCCAGTACTTC.

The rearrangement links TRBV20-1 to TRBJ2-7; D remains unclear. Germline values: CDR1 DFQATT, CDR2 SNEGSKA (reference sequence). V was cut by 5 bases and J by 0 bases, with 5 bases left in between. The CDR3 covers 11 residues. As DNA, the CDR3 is TGCAGTGCTGTTAACTCCTACGAGCAGTACTTC. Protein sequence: CSAVNSYEQYF.

CDR3: CASSQLTGGSTDTQYF. The CDR3 DNA is TGCGCCAGCAGCCAATTGACAGGGGGTTCTACAGATACGCAGTATTTT. The gene calls are TRBV4-1 and TRBJ2-3; TRBD1 matches 9 bases. With V trimmed by 2 bases and J by 3 bases, 6 bases remained unmatched. The length of the CDR3 is 16 residues. CDR1 is MGHRA, CDR2 YSYEKL, per germline.

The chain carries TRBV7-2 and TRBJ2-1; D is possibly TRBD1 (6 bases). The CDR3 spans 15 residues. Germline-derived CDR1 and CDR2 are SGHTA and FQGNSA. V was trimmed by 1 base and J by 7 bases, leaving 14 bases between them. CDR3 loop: CASSLGTNRANEQFF. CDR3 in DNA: TGTGCCAGCAGCTTAGGGACAAACAGGGCGAATGAGCAGTTCTTC.

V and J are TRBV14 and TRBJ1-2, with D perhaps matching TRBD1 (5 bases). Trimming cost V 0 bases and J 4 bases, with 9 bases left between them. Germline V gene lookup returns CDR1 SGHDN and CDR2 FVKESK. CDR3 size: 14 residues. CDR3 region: CASSQDRQGYGYTF. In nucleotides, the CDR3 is TGTGCCAGCAGCCAAGACCGCCAGGGCTATGGCTACACCTTC.

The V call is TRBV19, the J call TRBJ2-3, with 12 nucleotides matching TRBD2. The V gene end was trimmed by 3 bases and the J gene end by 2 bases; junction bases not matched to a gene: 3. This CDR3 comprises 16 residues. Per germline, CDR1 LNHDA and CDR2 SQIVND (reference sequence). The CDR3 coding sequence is TGTGCCAGTAGTATCGGACTAGCGGGGATCACAGATACGCAGTATTTT. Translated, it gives CASSIGLAGITDTQYF.

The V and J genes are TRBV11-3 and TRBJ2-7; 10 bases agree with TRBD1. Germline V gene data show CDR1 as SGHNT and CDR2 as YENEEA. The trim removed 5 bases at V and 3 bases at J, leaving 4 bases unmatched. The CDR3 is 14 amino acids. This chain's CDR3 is CASSVGQGLYEQYF. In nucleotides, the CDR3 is TGTGCCAGCAGCGTGGGACAGGGGCTCTACGAGCAGTACTTC.

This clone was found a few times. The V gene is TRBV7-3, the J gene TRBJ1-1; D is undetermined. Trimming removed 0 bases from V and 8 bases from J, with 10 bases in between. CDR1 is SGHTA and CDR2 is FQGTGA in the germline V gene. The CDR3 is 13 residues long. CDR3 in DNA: TGTGCCAGCAGCTTAACCAGCGGGAGGGAAGCTTTCTTT. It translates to CASSLTSGREAFF.

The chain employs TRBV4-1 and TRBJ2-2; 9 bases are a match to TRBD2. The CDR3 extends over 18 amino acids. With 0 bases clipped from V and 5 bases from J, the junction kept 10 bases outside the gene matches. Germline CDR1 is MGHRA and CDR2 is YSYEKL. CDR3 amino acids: CASSQEKLGLAPTGELFF. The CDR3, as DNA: TGCGCCAGCAGCCAAGAGAAGTTGGGACTAGCCCCGACCGGGGAGCTGTTTTTT.